Listed here is a single TCR beta chain. Its antigen is currently unknown. Expressed TCRB transcripts were sequenced, since all the RNA that had been isolated was reverse transcribed. Clones were read by immunoSEQ multiplex PCR, and TCRdb kept only the in-frame ones, dropping some. The sample has around 650,000 clones; 12% are singletons. Germline assignment: CDR1 SEHNR and CDR2 FQNEAQ (reference sequence). V lost 5 bases to trimming and J lost 8 bases, with 9 bases between them. This CDR3 has 11 amino acids. Cell sorting via CD45RO/CCR7/CD25/CD127/CD95/CD27 was performed to obtain CD4+ naive, central memory, regulatory and stem cell-like memory cells. The sample comes from a study of beta chain features in type 1 diabetes. Study results and limitations: A pattern of fewer insertions and more deletions at VDJ junctions was seen in type 1 diabetes patients. Researchers reported that naive, central memory and Treg TCRB repertoires appeared more similar in patients than in healthy donors. For Type 1 diabetes patients, all four CD4+ subsets carried TCRB CDR3s that were moderately but significantly shorter. Whether HLA type affects TCRB rearrangement stayed undetermined in the present work.

This chain connects TRBV7-9 to TRBJ1-2, with unresolved D. This clonotype originated in a man aged 30 to 45 with type 1 diabetes. The sample comprised naive CD4+ T cells from blood. The CDR3 loop is CASSTSPGYTF. The CDR3 nucleotides are TGTGCCAGCAGCACATCACCGGGCTACACCTTC.